These 28 T cell receptor beta chains came from one sample sequenced in a study of T cell responses to AZD1222 COVID-19 vaccine. Assay used: immunoSEQ multiplex PCR; TCRdb lists only in-frame clones, some missing. Among 95,000 to 100,000 clones listed, around 85% were seen once. The sample here was peripheral blood, taken 28 days after the second AZD1222 dose. Receptor source: an adult who received the AZD1222 COVID-19 vaccine.

In its sample, this clone was seen a few times. The V gene is TRBV19, the J gene TRBJ1-5; D is unclear. Germline assignment: CDR1 LNHDA and CDR2 SQIVND (reference sequence). The CDR3 extends over 15 amino acids. V was trimmed by 0 bases and J by 0 bases, leaving 6 bases between them. The CDR3: CASSIDRDSNQPQHF. CDR3 bases: TGTGCCAGTAGTATAGACAGAGATAGCAATCAGCCCCAGCATTTT.

The V gene is TRBV24-1, the J gene TRBJ2-7; D not resolved. This CDR3 comprises 16 residues. Trimming removed 0 bases at V and 1 base at J, with 12 bases between. Germline lookup yields CDR1 KGHDR and CDR2 SFDVKD. The CDR3 loop reads CATSDLARPPSYEQYF. Written as DNA, the CDR3 is TGTGCCACCAGTGATTTGGCTCGCCCGCCTTCCTACGAGCAGTACTTC.

This sequence joins TRBV6-6 and TRBJ1-5, with 7 bases lining up with TRBD1. V lost 3 bases and J lost 11; bases outside the gene matches: 16. The CDR3 sequence is 16 residues long. The germline V gene has CDR1 MNHNY and CDR2 SVGAGI (reference sequence). In DNA, the CDR3 is TGTGCCAGCAGTTATCAGACAGGGACGGGGGCTTCGGCCCAGCATTTT. It translates to CASSYQTGTGASAQHF.

The CDR3 protein is CASSLGGAGGVQETQYF. The CDR3, as DNA: TGTGCCAGCAGCTTAGGGGGAGCGGGGGGGGTCCAAGAGACCCAGTACTTC. The chain carries TRBV11-2 and TRBJ2-5, with TRBD2 matching over 10 bases. The CDR3 runs 17 residues. Germline CDR1 is SGHAT and CDR2 is FQNNGV. V trimming: 1 base; J trimming: 1 base; junction bases outside the gene matches: 6. The full variable domain, rest sourced from reference TRBV11-2 and TRBJ2-5, is EAGVAQSPRYKIIEKRQSVAFWCNPISGHATLYWYQQILGQGPKLLIQFQNNGVVDDSQLPKDRFSAERLKGVDSTLKIQPAKLEDSAVYLCASSLGGAGGVQETQYFGPGTRLLVL.

There are a few counts of this clone. The CDR3 reads CASSQEGGGQYSPLHF. CDR3 bases: TGTGCCAGCAGCCAAGAAGGAGGGGGCCAGTATTCACCCCTCCACTTT. The genes are TRBV3-1 (or the pseudogene TRBV3-2) and TRBJ1-6, with 7 positions matching TRBD1. The CDR3 has 16 residues. J gave up 8 bases and V 0 bases, and 7 bases lay outside the gene matches. Looked up from germline, CDR1 is LGHDT and CDR2 is YNNKEL (reference sequence).

The V gene is TRBV2, the J gene TRBJ1-1; D gene uncertain. This CDR3 contains 11 residues. CDR1 and CDR2 from the germline V gene are SNHLY and FYNNEI. V was pared by 3 bases and J by 7 bases, with 6 bases between. The CDR3 DNA reads as TGTGCCAGCAGTGAGTGGGGTGAAGCTTTCTTT. Protein product: CASSEWGEAFF.

The rearrangement joins TRBV9 to TRBJ2-7, with D perhaps being TRBD1 or TRBD2 (7 bases each). Per germline, CDR1 SGDLS and CDR2 YYNGEE. Deletions cut 0 bases from V and 4 bases from J, with 17 bases between. This CDR3 comprises 16 residues. DNA of the CDR3: TGTGCCAGCAGCGTAGGGGGAGGGACAGAAGTTTACGAGCAGTACTTC. Translating it yields CASSVGGGTEVYEQYF.

The rearrangement links TRBV6-5 to TRBJ1-2; D remains unclear. Germline CDR1 is MNHEY and CDR2 is SVGAGI. Trimming removed 6 bases at V and 4 bases at J, with 15 bases between. The CDR3 length is 14 residues. CDR3 in amino acids: CASSRSEGSYGYTF. CDR3 nucleotides: TGTGCCAGCAGCCGAAGCGAGGGTTCCTATGGCTACACCTTC.

J is TRBJ1-2 and V is TRBV5-6; 8 bases map to TRBD1. Per germline, CDR1 SGHDT and CDR2 YYEEEE. There are 12 residues in the CDR3. Germline trimming cut 0 bases from V and 13 bases from J; bases unmatched to any gene: 5. CDR3 sequence: CASSLDRGYFTF. The CDR3 nucleotides read TGTGCCAGCAGCTTGGACAGGGGGTACTTCACCTTC.

The genes are TRBV11-3 and TRBJ1-2; TRBD1 might be the D (5 bases). Trimming cost V 1 base and J 8 bases, with 14 bases left between them. The germline V gene has CDR1 SGHNT and CDR2 YENEEA. The CDR3 spans 14 residues. The CDR3 reads CASSLGPGPGGYTF. The CDR3 coding sequence is TGTGCCAGCAGCTTAGGTCCAGGGCCGGGGGGCTACACCTTC.

This clone was picked up a small number of times. The chain employs TRBV7-2 and TRBJ1-1, with 9 positions matching TRBD1. The V and J ends lost 5 bases and 6 bases, in that order; junction bases with no gene match: 7. The CDR3 contains 14 residues. Germline V lookup: CDR1 SGHTA, CDR2 FQGNSA. The CDR3 sequence: CASSMDRGSPEAFF. DNA for the CDR3: TGTGCCAGCAGCATGGACAGGGGCTCGCCTGAAGCTTTCTTT.

The gene calls are TRBV29-1 and TRBJ1-1; D may be TRBD1 (5 bases). Trimming removed 1 base at V and 1 base at J, with 13 bases between. The CDR3 has 15 residues. Germline lookup yields CDR1 SQVTM and CDR2 ANQGSEA. CDR3 DNA: TGCAGCGTTGAAGCTCGGGGACGGAGGAACACTGAAGCTTTCTTT. This translates into CSVEARGRRNTEAFF. Together with reference TRBV29-1 and TRBJ1-1, the CDR3 gives the full variable domain: SAVISQKPSRDICQRGTSLTIQCQVDSQVTMMFWYRQQPGQSLTLIATANQGSEATYESGFVIDKFPISRPNLTFSTLTVSNMSPEDSSIYLCSVEARGRRNTEAFFGQGTRLTVV.

This clone was picked up one time. This sequence joins TRBV3-1 (or the pseudogene TRBV3-2) and TRBJ2-3, with a tentative D call TRBD2 (7 bases). Germline-derived CDR1 and CDR2 are LGHDT and YNNKEL (reference sequence). This CDR3 has 14 amino acids. Trimming removed 3 bases from V and 5 bases from J, with 12 bases in between. CDR3 DNA sequence: TGTGCCAGCAGCCAGGGGGGCGGGGGAGATACGCAGTATTTT. Translated, it gives CASSQGGGGDTQYF.

V is TRBV2 and J is TRBJ1-2; D unresolved. Deletions cut 7 bases from V and 2 bases from J, with 17 bases between. The CDR3 is made up of 15 amino acids. Germline V gene sequence: CDR1 SNHLY, CDR2 FYNNEI. CDR3: CASNVYPGRNYGYTF. CDR3 nucleotide sequence: TGTGCCAGCAATGTTTATCCGGGGAGGAACTATGGCTACACCTTC.

The rearrangement uses TRBV3-1 (or the pseudogene TRBV3-2) and TRBJ2-7; D gene ambiguous. Per the germline V gene, CDR1 is LGHDT and CDR2 is YNNKEL (reference sequence). The CDR3 covers 13 residues. The V end was cut by 3 bases, the J end by 2 bases, with 8 bases between. The CDR3 loop reads CASSQTPPYEQYF. The CDR3 DNA is TGTGCCAGCAGCCAGACTCCCCCCTACGAGCAGTACTTC.

The chain combines TRBV19 with TRBJ1-6, with TRBD1 identical over 8 bases. The CDR3 extends over 15 amino acids. Trimming cost V 5 bases and J 9 bases; bases outside gene matches: 9. CDR1 and CDR2 from the germline V gene are LNHDA and SQIVND (reference sequence). The CDR3 bases are TGTGCCAGTAGTCTTTCGGGGACAGGAGGTTCACCCCTCCACTTT. It encodes CASSLSGTGGSPLHF.

The rearrangement uses TRBV6-1 and TRBJ2-7, with 9 bases that match TRBD2. This CDR3 region has 13 residues. The J segment lost 5 bases and the V segment lost 5 bases, leaving 4 bases of the junction unmatched. Germline V gene sequence: CDR1 MNHNS, CDR2 SASEGT. CDR3 nucleotides: TGTGCCAGCAGTCTTAGCGGGAGCCACGAGCAGTACTTC. Translated, it gives CASSLSGSHEQYF.

CDR3 coding DNA: TGTGCCAGCACCACCCTGACAGGGTCGGACACTGAAGCTTTCTTT. This translates into CASTTLTGSDTEAFF. The chain links TRBV6-9 to TRBJ1-1, with 7 bases identical to TRBD1. The germline gives CDR1 MNHGY, CDR2 SVAAGI. CDR3 size: 15 residues. J lost 3 bases, V lost 7 bases, and 11 bases had no gene match.

The rearrangement links TRBV7-8 to TRBJ2-3, with unresolved D. The germline V gene encodes CDR1 SGHVS and CDR2 FQNEAQ. The CDR3 is 14 amino acids. V was pared by 5 bases and J by 0 bases, with 9 bases between. The CDR3 nucleotides are TGTGCCAGCAGCCAACTTGAGAGCACAGATACGCAGTATTTT. This encodes CASSQLESTDTQYF.

This rearrangement joins TRBV5-1 to TRBJ1-1; D call uncertain. This CDR3 comprises 13 residues. V lost 0 bases and J 5 bases, leaving 8 bases between the germline ends. CDR1 is SGHRS and CDR2 is YFSETQ in the germline V gene. The CDR3 is CASSLGDYTEAFF. The CDR3 nucleotides read TGCGCCAGCAGCTTGGGGGATTATACTGAAGCTTTCTTT.

J is TRBJ2-2 and V is TRBV9, with D perhaps matching TRBD2 (6 bases). The V and J ends lost 3 bases and 4 bases respectively, with 7 bases between them. The CDR3 is 13 residues long. In germline, CDR1 is SGDLS, CDR2 YYNGEE. The chain's CDR3 is CASSEGLTGELFF. CDR3 bases: TGTGCCAGCAGCGAGGGACTCACCGGGGAGCTGTTTTTT.

This clone was found a few times. This sequence joins TRBV11-3 and TRBJ2-7; a weak D match, TRBD1 (6 bases). The CDR3 has 15 residues. Germline assignment: CDR1 SGHNT and CDR2 YENEEA. The ends were cut back, 4 bases at V and 2 bases at J, with 15 bases in the middle. The CDR3 nucleotides read TGTGCCAGCAGCTCGACTACCAGGGGTCCCTACGAGCAGTACTTC. Translating it yields CASSSTTRGPYEQYF.

The gene calls are TRBV25-1 and TRBJ1-1; D uncertain. The CDR3 has 15 amino acids. Germline CDR1 is MGHDK and CDR2 is SYGVNS. V was pared by 1 base and J by 1 base, with 10 bases between. The CDR3 nucleotides are TGTGCCAGCAGTGAATGGGTCCGGGGGAACACTGAAGCTTTCTTT. This gives the protein CASSEWVRGNTEAFF. The full variable domain, rest sourced from reference TRBV25-1 and TRBJ1-1, is EADIYQTPRYLVIGTGKKITLECSQTMGHDKMYWYQQDPGMELHLIHYSYGVNSTEKGDLSSESTVSRIRTEHFPLTLESARPSHTSQYLCASSEWVRGNTEAFFGQGTRLTVV.

The chain couples TRBV27 to TRBJ1-2; D unresolved. The V and J ends lost 4 bases and 8 bases respectively, with 17 bases between them. CDR1 is MNHEY, CDR2 SMNVEV, per germline (reference sequence). This CDR3 has 14 residues. DNA of the CDR3: TGTGCCAGCAGTTCTGGCACGCTCTTTTGGGGCTACACCTTC. Residues: CASSSGTLFWGYTF.

V is TRBV9 and J is TRBJ1-2, with a weak D call TRBD1 (5 bases). Germline CDR1 and CDR2: SGDLS and YYNGEE. Trimming pared 2 bases from V and 4 bases from J, leaving 12 bases between. This CDR3 is 14 amino acids long. CDR3 bases: TGTGCCAGCAGCGTCGCAGGGAAAAGCTATGGCTACACCTTC. Translated, it gives CASSVAGKSYGYTF.

The chain combines TRBV5-1 with TRBJ2-5; 7 nucleotides align to TRBD2. This CDR3 is 15 amino acids long. Germline lookup yields CDR1 SGHRS and CDR2 YFSETQ. With 1 base clipped from V and 5 bases from J, the junction kept 8 bases outside the gene matches. CDR3 residues: CASSLSGGFSETQYF. As DNA, the CDR3 is TGCGCCAGCAGCTTGTCGGGGGGTTTTTCGGAGACCCAGTACTTC.

This sequence joins TRBV18 and TRBJ2-7; TRBD1 matches 7 bases. Per germline, CDR1 KGHSH and CDR2 LQKENI. The CDR3 loop spans 14 amino acids. The V and J ends lost 5 bases and 4 bases, in that order; junction bases with no gene match: 8. This chain's CDR3 is CASSARDSAYEQYF. CDR3 coding DNA: TGTGCCAGCTCAGCCCGGGACAGCGCTTACGAGCAGTACTTC.

This clone was recorded once. This chain links TRBV7-2 with TRBJ2-1; no clear D. Germline loops: CDR1 SGHTA, CDR2 FQGNSA. V lost 5 bases and J lost 4, with 15 bases in between. The CDR3 runs to 15 residues. DNA of the CDR3: TGTGCCAGCAGCCCCGATGTTGGCCAATACAATGAGCAGTTCTTC. Amino acids: CASSPDVGQYNEQFF. The full variable domain, its missing parts supplied by reference TRBV7-2 and TRBJ2-1, is GAGVSQSPSNKVTEKGKDVELRCDPISGHTALYWYRQSLGQGLEFLIYFQGNSAPDKSGLPSDRFSAERTGGSVSTLTIQRTQQEDSAVYLCASSPDVGQYNEQFFGPGTRLTVL.